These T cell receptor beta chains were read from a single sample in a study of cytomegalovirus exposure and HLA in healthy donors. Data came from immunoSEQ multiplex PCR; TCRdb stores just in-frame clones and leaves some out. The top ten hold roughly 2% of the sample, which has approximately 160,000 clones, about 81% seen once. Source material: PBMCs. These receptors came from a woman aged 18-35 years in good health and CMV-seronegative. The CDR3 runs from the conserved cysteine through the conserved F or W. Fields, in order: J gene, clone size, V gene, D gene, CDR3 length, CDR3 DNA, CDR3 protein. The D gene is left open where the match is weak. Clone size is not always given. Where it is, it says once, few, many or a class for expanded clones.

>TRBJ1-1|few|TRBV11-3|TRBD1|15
TGTGCCAGCAGCCAAGCGGGGACAGGGGGCACTGAAGCTTTCTTT
CASSQAGTGGTEAFF
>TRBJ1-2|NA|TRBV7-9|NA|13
TGTGCCAGCAGCGATTTGGCAGCGTATGGCTACACCTTC
CASSDLAAYGYTF
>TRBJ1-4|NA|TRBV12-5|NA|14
TGTGCTAGTGGCACTGAAAAAACTAATGAAAAACTGTTTTTT
CASGTEKTNEKLFF
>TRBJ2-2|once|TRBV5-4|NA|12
TGTGCCAGCAGCTCCTACACCGGGGAGCTGTTTTTT
CASSSYTGELFF
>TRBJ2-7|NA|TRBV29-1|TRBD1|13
TGCAGCGTTCGGACAGGAGCGAACTACGAGCAGTACTTC
CSVRTGANYEQYF
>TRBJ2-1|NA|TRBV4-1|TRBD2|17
TGCGCCAGCAGCCAAGAACAGGGGCTAGCGGGGGCGTATGAGCAGTTCTTC
CASSQEQGLAGAYEQFF
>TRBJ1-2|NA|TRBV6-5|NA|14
TGTGCCAGCAGTAGGTCTTCCGCGGGGTATGGCTACACCTTC
CASSRSSAGYGYTF
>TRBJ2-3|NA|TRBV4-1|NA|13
TGCGCCAGCAGCGACTTTTACTTAGATACGCAGTATTTT
CASSDFYLDTQYF
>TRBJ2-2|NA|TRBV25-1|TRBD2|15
TGTGCCAGCAGAAGCGGGGGGGCGGGCACCGGGGAGCTGTTTTTT
CASRSGGAGTGELFF
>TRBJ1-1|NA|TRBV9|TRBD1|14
TGTGCCAGCAGCGTAGGGACAGGGCGGACTGAAGCTTTCTTT
CASSVGTGRTEAFF
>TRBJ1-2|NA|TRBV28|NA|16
TGTGCCAGCAGTGTAACACCCTTCGGGTCTTGGGATGGCTACACCTTC
CASSVTPFGSWDGYTF
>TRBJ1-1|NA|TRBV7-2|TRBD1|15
TGTGCCAGCAGCCCCCAGGGGGGTGGTCGGGCTGAAGCTTTCTTT
CASSPQGGGRAEAFF
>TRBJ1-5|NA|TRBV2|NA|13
TGTGCCAGCGTGTTCTATAGCAATCAGCCCCAGCATTTT
CASVFYSNQPQHF
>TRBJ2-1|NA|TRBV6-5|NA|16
TGTGCCAGCAGTTACTCCCCGGGAGACTCCTACAATGAGCAGTTCTTC
CASSYSPGDSYNEQFF
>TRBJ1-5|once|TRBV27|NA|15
TGTGCCAGCAGTTTATCGAGGGGGAACAATCAGCCCCAGCATTTT
CASSLSRGNNQPQHF
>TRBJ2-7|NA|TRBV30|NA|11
TGTGCCTGGAGTGTTAGTAGCGAGCAGTACTTC
CAWSVSSEQYF
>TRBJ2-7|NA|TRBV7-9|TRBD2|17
TGTGCCAGCAGCGATAGGCTAGCGGGGCCGGGTTTCTACGAGCAGTACTTC
CASSDRLAGPGFYEQYF
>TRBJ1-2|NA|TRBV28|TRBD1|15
TGTGCCAGCAGTCTCCCTCGGACAGGGAACTATGGCTACACCTTC
CASSLPRTGNYGYTF
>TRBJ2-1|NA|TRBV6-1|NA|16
TGTGCCAGCAGTGAAGGTAGAGGGGGAGCGTACAATGAGCAGTTCTTC
CASSEGRGGAYNEQFF
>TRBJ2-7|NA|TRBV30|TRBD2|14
TGTGCCTGGAGTGTACGGACTAGCGTCGGCGAGCAGTACTTC
CAWSVRTSVGEQYF
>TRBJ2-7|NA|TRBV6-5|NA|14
TGTGCCAGCAGTTACGTCTCGACAAGCTACGAGCAGTACTTC
CASSYVSTSYEQYF
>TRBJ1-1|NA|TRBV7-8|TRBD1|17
TGTGCCAGCAGCTCCGGACAGGGAGGTTGGTGGTACACTGAAGCTTTCTTT
CASSSGQGGWWYTEAFF
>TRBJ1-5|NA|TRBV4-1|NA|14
TGCGCCAGCAGGCCCTCGGCAGGGATACAGCCCCAGCATTTT
CASRPSAGIQPQHF
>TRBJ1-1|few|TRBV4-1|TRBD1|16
TGCGCCAGCAGCCGGGTCCCGACAGGGGAGAACACTGAAGCTTTCTTT
CASSRVPTGENTEAFF
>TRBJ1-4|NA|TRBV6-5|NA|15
TGTGCCAGCAGTTCCGCGGGGGCAACTAATGAAAAACTGTTTTTT
CASSSAGATNEKLFF
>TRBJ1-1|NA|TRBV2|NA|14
TGTGCCAGCCCCGCAGTAGGGGCCCAGCGTGAAGCTTTCTTT
CASPAVGAQREAFF
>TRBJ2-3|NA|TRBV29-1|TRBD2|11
TGCAGCGCCGGACTAGCAGATACGCAGTATTTT
CSAGLADTQYF
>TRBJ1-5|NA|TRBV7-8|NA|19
TGTGCCAGCAGCTTATGGGGGGTGACTCTCCCCTCACCCGATCAGCCCCAGCATTTT
CASSLWGVTLPSPDQPQHF
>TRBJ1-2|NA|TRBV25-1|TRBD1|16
TGTGCCAGCAGTGATAGGACAGGGTCATCTAACTATGGCTACACCTTC
CASSDRTGSSNYGYTF
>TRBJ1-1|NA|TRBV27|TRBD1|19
TGTGCCAGCAGCTTGTTGGGTAGACAGGGGCCGTTTCTCCGGGATGAAGCTTTCTTT
CASSLLGRQGPFLRDEAFF
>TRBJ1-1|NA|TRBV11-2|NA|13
TGTGCCAGCAGCTATCTAGGGGAAACTGAAGCTTTCTTT
CASSYLGETEAFF
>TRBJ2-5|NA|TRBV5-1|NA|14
TGCGCCAGCAGCTTGATTCCCATCCAAGAGACCCAGTACTTC
CASSLIPIQETQYF
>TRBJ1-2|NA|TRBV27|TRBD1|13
TGTGCCAGCAGATTTACAGGGGGCGAGGGCTACACCTTC
CASRFTGGEGYTF
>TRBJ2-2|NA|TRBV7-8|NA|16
TGTGCCAGCAGCTTAGCTCGGCAGGGTGGGACCGGGGAGCTGTTTTTT
CASSLARQGGTGELFF
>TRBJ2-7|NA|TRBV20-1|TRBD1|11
TGCAGTGGGACAGGGGGCGACGAGCAGTACTTC
CSGTGGDEQYF
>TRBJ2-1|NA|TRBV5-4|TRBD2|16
TGTGCCAGCAGCGCCCCCGGTAGCGGGAGGGACTATGAGCAGTTCTTC
CASSAPGSGRDYEQFF
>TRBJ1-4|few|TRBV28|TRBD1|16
TGTGCCAGCAGCCTTCCCGACAGGGGACCTAATGAAAAACTGTTTTTT
CASSLPDRGPNEKLFF
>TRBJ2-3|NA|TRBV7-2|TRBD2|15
TGTGCCAGCAGCTTAAGCGGGGGGAATGCGAATACGCAGTATTTT
CASSLSGGNANTQYF
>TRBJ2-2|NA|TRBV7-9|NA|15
TGTTCCAGCAGCGCTACAGGGCTGAACACCGGGGAGCTGTTTTTT
CSSSATGLNTGELFF
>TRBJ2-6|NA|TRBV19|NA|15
TGTGCCAGTAGTATCGGAGGCTCTGGGGCCAACGTCCTGACTTTC
CASSIGGSGANVLTF
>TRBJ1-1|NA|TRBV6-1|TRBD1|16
TGTGCCAGCAGTGAAGGGGCGGGACAGGGGGGGACTGAAGCTTTCTTT
CASSEGAGQGGTEAFF
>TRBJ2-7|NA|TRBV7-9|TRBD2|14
TGTGCCAGCAGCTCCCGGGGGGATATCTACGAGCAGTACTTC
CASSSRGDIYEQYF
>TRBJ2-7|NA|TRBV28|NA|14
TGTGCCAGCAGTTTATCTCCACGCTTCGGCGAGCAGTACTTC
CASSLSPRFGEQYF